This TCR beta chain was recovered during a study of shared clonotypes between healthy human individuals. As defined, naive CD8 cells were CD45RO-negative and positively selected for CCR7, with terminally differentiated effector memory CD45RA+ cells excluded. This clone appeared once. Libraries were prepared by immunoSEQ multiplex PCR; TCRdb keeps only in-frame clonotypes and omits some of them. Counted here are roughly 2.1 million clones, about 93% occurring once; the ten biggest clones make up 1.5% to 2%. CDR3 size: 16 residues. Germline-derived CDR1 and CDR2 are MNHEY and SMNVEV (reference sequence). V lost 0 bases, J lost 0 bases, and 9 bases lay in between.

The TCR sequence derives from a man aged 18-30 years in good health. Some clones in this sample may be carry-over from other donors' samples. The genes are TRBV27 and TRBJ1-5; D might be TRBD1 (6 bases). Sequencing was performed on naive CD8+ T cells from PBMCs. The CDR3, as DNA: TGTGCCAGCAGTTTATCGCGGGGGCTTAGCAATCAGCCCCAGCATTTT. Residues: CASSLSRGLSNQPQHF.